This T cell receptor beta chain appears in the sequencing data of a study of CXCR3-negative and CXCR3-positive naive CD8 T cells. Study conclusions and caveats: Each naive subset displayed comparably high diversity, whereas memory CD8+ cells displayed much lower diversity. CXCR3 expression dropped partially after cryopreservation, and most assays relied on fresh PBMCs. TRB CDR3 hydrophobicity was greater in CXCR3-positive naive cells than in CXCR3-negative naive cells.

Germline CDR1 reads SEHNR; CDR2 reads FQNEAQ (reference sequence). This CDR3 spans 15 amino acids. Of note for this clonotype: Its antigen is currently unknown.

The libraries of TRB cDNA were prepared using 5' RACE with UMI labels. TCRdb reprocessed the 5' RACE reads and keeps a single row for each CDR3 protein, giving no DNA. This table lists approximately 130,000 distinct CDR3 sequences. The chain recombines TRBV7-9 with TRBJ1-2; TCRdb's assignment of TRBD1 cannot be checked, as there is no DNA. Sequencing used naive CXCR3+ CD8+ T cells from blood. The sample's subset: CD45RO-CCR7+CD27+CD95- naive CD8+ T cells expressing CXCR3 (TNR3+). The origin of this receptor is a human donor in good health. Some clones in this sample may be carry-over from other donors' samples. The CDR3 is CASTPPGEGGYGYTF.